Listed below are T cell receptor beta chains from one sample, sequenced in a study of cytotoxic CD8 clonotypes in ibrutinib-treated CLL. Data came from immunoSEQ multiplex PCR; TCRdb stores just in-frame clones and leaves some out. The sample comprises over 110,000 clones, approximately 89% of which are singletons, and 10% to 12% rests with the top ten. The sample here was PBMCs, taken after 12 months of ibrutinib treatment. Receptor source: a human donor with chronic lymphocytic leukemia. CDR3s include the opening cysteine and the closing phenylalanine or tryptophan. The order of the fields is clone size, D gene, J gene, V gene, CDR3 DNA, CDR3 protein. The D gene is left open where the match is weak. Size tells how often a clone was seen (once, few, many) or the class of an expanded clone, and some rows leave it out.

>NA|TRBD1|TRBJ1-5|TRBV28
TGTGCCCTTGGGGGACAGGGGGTAATAAATCAGCCCCAGCATTTT
CALGGQGVINQPQHF
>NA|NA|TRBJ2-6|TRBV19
TGTGCCAGTAGCCCATCCCGGTCTGGGGCCAACGTCCTGACTTTC
CASSPSRSGANVLTF
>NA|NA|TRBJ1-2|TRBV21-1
TGTGCCAGCAGCTCAGGGGAACGGTTCTATGGCTACACCTTC
CASSSGERFYGYTF
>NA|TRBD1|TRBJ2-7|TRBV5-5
TGTGCCAGCAGCTTACGGGACAGTAGATACGAGCAGTACTTC
CASSLRDSRYEQYF
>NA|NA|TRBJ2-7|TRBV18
TGTGCCAGCTCGCAAGACACCTACGAGCAGTACTTC
CASSQDTYEQYF
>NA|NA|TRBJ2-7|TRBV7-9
TGTGCCAGCGGGGTTTCCTACGAGCAGTACTTC
CASGVSYEQYF
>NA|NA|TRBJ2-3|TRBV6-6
TGTGCCACGCAGCAACAAAAAGGGATAGATACGCAGTATTTT
CATQQQKGIDTQYF
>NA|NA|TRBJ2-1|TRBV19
TGTGCCAGTAGTACGGGGGCTTATACGTCTAATGAGCAGTTCTTC
CASSTGAYTSNEQFF
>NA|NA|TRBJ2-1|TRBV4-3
TGCGCCAGCAGCCAAGCTTGGACTACATACAATGAGCAGTTCTTC
CASSQAWTTYNEQFF
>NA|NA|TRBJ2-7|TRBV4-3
TGCGCCAGCAGCCAAGAGGGCAAATCCTACGAGCAGTACTTC
CASSQEGKSYEQYF
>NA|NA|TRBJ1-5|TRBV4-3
TGCGCCAGCAGCCCAGGACAGACGTTTCAGCCCCAGCATTTT
CASSPGQTFQPQHF
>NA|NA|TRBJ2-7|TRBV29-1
TGCAGCGTTGAAACGGGGGTCGAGCAGTACTTC
CSVETGVEQYF
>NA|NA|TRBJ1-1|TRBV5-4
TGTGCCAGCAGCTTGAGGGGGGCTAATATTGAAGCTTTCTTT
CASSLRGANIEAFF
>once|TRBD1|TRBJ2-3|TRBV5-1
TGCGCCAGCAGCTTGGGGCCAGGGGGAGATACGCAGTATTTT
CASSLGPGGDTQYF
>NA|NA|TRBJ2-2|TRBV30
TGTGCCTGGCTGGGTCAGCAGAACACCGGGGAGCTGTTTTTT
CAWLGQQNTGELFF
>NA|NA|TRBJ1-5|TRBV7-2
TGTGCCAGCAGCGGACGGACAGATAATCAGCCCCAGCATTTT
CASSGRTDNQPQHF
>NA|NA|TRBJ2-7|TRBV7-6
TGTGCCAGCAGCCGCCAGCAGGGGGGAAACTACGAGCAGTACTTC
CASSRQQGGNYEQYF
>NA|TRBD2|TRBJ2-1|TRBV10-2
TGCGCCAGCAGTGAACCGACTAGCGGGAGAAATGAGCAGTTCTTC
CASSEPTSGRNEQFF
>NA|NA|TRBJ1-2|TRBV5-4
TGTGCCAGCAGCTTGTGGGAGGAGGCTAACTATGGCTACACCTTC
CASSLWEEANYGYTF
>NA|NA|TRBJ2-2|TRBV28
TGTGCCAGCAGTTTATACAGGAATACCGGGGAGCTGTTTTTT
CASSLYRNTGELFF
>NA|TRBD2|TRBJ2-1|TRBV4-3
TGCGCCAGCAGCCAAGACCCGGGGCTAGCGGGAGTGGATGAGCAGTTCTTC
CASSQDPGLAGVDEQFF
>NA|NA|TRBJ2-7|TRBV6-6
TGTGCCAGCACTGATGTGGGAGAGCAGTACTTC
CASTDVGEQYF
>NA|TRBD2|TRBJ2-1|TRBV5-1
TGCGCCAGCAGCGAGCGGGAAAACTACAATGAGCAGTTCTTC
CASSERENYNEQFF
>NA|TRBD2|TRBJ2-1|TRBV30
TGTGCCTGGAGTATAGCGGGAGGTACCTACAATGAGCAGTTCTTC
CAWSIAGGTYNEQFF
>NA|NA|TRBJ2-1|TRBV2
TGTGCCAGCAGGGCTCTTGGGTCCTCCACCTCGAATGAGCAGTTCTTC
CASRALGSSTSNEQFF
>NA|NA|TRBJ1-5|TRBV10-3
TGTGCCAGCAAGGAGGGACCCATCGAGAATCAGCCCCAGCATTTT
CASKEGPIENQPQHF
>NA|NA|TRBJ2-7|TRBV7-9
TGTGCCAGCAGCTTAGGGGCGTCGAGCTCCTACGAGCAGTACTTC
CASSLGASSSYEQYF
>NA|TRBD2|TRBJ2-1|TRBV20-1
TGCAGTGGGGGTGGGACTATCGATTTCTTC
CSGGGTIDFF
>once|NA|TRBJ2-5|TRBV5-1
TGCGCCAGCAGCTTTGGGGGGACCTTGGGGACCCAGTACTTC
CASSFGGTLGTQYF
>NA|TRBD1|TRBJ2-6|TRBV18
TGTGCCAGCTCTCCGACAGGGGGCCGTGGGGCCAACGTCCTGACTTTC
CASSPTGGRGANVLTF
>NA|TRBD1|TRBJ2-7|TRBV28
TGTGCCAGCAGTTTAAGGTCAGGGGGTACCTACGAGCAGTACTTC
CASSLRSGGTYEQYF
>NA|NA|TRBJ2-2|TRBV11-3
TGTGCCAGCAGCTTAGGGAAGCCCGGGGAGCTGTTTTTT
CASSLGKPGELFF
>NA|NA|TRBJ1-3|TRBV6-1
TGTGCCAGCACCGCTTGGGGCTCTGGAAACACCATATATTTT
CASTAWGSGNTIYF
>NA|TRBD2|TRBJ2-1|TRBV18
TGTGCCAGCTCACCAGGCGGGAGTATACATGAGCAGTTCTTC
CASSPGGSIHEQFF
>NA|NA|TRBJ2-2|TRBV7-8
TGTGCCAGCAGGGCCCGAGACGGATACACCGGGGAGCTGTTTTTT
CASRARDGYTGELFF
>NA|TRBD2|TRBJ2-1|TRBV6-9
TGTGCCAGACCCACCGGGACTATCAGAAGTGAGCAGTTCTTC
CARPTGTIRSEQFF
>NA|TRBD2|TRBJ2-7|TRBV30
TGTGCCTGGAGTGGCGGGAGTATAGGGAACGAGCAGTACTTC
CAWSGGSIGNEQYF
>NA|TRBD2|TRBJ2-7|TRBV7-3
TGTGCCAGCAGCTTAAGAGGGATGGAAACCGGGACTAGCGCCTACGAGCAGTACTTC
CASSLRGMETGTSAYEQYF
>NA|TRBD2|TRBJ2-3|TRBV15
TGTGCCACCAGCAGGGTAGCGGGGTACACAGATACGCAGTATTTT
CATSRVAGYTDTQYF
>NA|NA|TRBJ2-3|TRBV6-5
TGTGCCAGCATGGGGAGCACAGATACGCAGTATTTT
CASMGSTDTQYF
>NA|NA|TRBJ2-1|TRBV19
TGTGCCAGTAGTATCGTCAGTACCTCCTACAATGAGCAGTTCTTC
CASSIVSTSYNEQFF
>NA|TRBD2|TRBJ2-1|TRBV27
TGTGCCAGCAGTAGACTTAATCGACTAGCGGGAGTTAATGAGCAGTTCTTC
CASSRLNRLAGVNEQFF
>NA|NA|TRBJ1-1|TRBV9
TGTGCCAGCAGCCTAAGCGGGCCTGAAGCTTTCTTT
CASSLSGPEAFF
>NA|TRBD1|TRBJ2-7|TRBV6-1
TGTGCCACCTGCCCGGCCGGGACAGGGTTCTACGAGCAGTACTTC
CATCPAGTGFYEQYF
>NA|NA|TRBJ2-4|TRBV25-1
TGTGCCAGCAGTGAACGGGGCCCAGCCAAAAACATTCAGTACTTC
CASSERGPAKNIQYF
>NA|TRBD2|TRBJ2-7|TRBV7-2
TGTGCCAGCAGCTTCGGGACTAGCGGTTACGAGCAGTACTTC
CASSFGTSGYEQYF
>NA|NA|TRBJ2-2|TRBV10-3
TGTGCCCTCAGGGATCCCATCACGGGCACCGGGGAGCTGTTTTTT
CALRDPITGTGELFF
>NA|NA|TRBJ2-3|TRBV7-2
TGTGCCAGCAGAGGGGCGGGAACACGAAGCACAGATACGCAGTATTTT
CASRGAGTRSTDTQYF
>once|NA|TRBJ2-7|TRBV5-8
TGTGCCAGCAGCTCCCCGTCGAGTTGGGGGGGGCAGCAGTACTTC
CASSSPSSWGGQQYF
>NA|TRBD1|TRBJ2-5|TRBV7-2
TGTGCCAGCAGCCCCCTTAGCAGGGGGGAGACCCAGTACTTC
CASSPLSRGETQYF
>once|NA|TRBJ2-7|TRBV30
TGTGCCTGGAGTGTCTTTGCGGTCTCCTACGAGCAGTACTTC
CAWSVFAVSYEQYF